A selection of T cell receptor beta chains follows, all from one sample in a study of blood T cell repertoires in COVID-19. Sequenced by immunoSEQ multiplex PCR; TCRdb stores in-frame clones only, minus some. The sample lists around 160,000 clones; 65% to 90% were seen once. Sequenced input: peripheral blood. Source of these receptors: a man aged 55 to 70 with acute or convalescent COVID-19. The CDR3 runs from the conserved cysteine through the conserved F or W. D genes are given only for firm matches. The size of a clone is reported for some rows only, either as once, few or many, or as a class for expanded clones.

CDR3 protein: CASSRVPDTQYF
CDR3 DNA: TGTGCCAGCAGCCGAGTCCCAGATACGCAGTATTTT
clone size: .
D gene: .
CDR3 length: 12
V gene: TRBV3-1/TRBV3-2
J gene: TRBJ2-3

CDR3 protein: CASSLAGASPRLEQFF
CDR3 DNA: TGTGCCAGCAGCTTAGCGGGAGCCTCCCCGCGACTTGAGCAGTTCTTC
clone size: .
D gene: .
CDR3 length: 16
V gene: TRBV7-2
J gene: TRBJ2-1

CDR3 protein: CASSEGQWLRRNEQFF
CDR3 DNA: TGTGCCAGCAGTGAAGGTCAGTGGTTAAGGAGGAATGAGCAGTTCTTC
clone size: .
D gene: .
CDR3 length: 16
V gene: TRBV6-1
J gene: TRBJ2-1

CDR3 protein: CASSLGLAGVDEQFF
CDR3 DNA: TGCGCCAGCAGCTTGGGGCTAGCGGGAGTTGATGAGCAGTTCTTC
clone size: .
D gene: TRBD2
CDR3 length: 15
V gene: TRBV5-1
J gene: TRBJ2-1

CDR3 protein: CASSGSPGGYGYTF
CDR3 DNA: TGTGCCAGCAGTGGATCTCCGGGGGGCTATGGCTACACCTTC
clone size: .
D gene: .
CDR3 length: 14
V gene: TRBV28
J gene: TRBJ1-2

CDR3 protein: CASSLNGVQGRWDNEQFF
CDR3 DNA: TGTGCCAGCAGCTTAAACGGAGTCCAGGGAAGGTGGGACAATGAGCAGTTCTTC
clone size: .
D gene: .
CDR3 length: 18
V gene: TRBV7-3
J gene: TRBJ2-1

CDR3 protein: CATSDGTGTFRYGYTF
CDR3 DNA: TGTGCCACCAGCGACGGGACAGGGACCTTCCGCTATGGCTACACCTTC
clone size: .
D gene: TRBD1
CDR3 length: 16
V gene: TRBV24-1
J gene: TRBJ1-2

CDR3 protein: CASSPTGTGDREKLFF
CDR3 DNA: TGTGCCAGCAGCCCAACCGGGACAGGGGATCGGGAAAAACTGTTTTTT
clone size: .
D gene: TRBD1
CDR3 length: 16
V gene: TRBV3-1/TRBV3-2
J gene: TRBJ1-4

CDR3 protein: CASSFSGGGDNEKLFF
CDR3 DNA: TGTGCCAGCAGTTTTTCAGGGGGCGGGGACAATGAAAAACTGTTTTTT
clone size: .
D gene: TRBD1
CDR3 length: 16
V gene: TRBV28
J gene: TRBJ1-4

CDR3 protein: CASSPDRGQPQHF
CDR3 DNA: TGTGCCAGCTCACCAGACCGAGGGCAGCCCCAGCATTTT
clone size: .
D gene: .
CDR3 length: 13
V gene: TRBV18
J gene: TRBJ1-5

CDR3 protein: CASSVRGLPYNEQFF
CDR3 DNA: TGTGCCAGCAGCGTGCGGGGACTCCCCTACAATGAGCAGTTCTTC
clone size: .
D gene: .
CDR3 length: 15
V gene: TRBV9
J gene: TRBJ2-1

CDR3 protein: CASSRDRLGHEQFF
CDR3 DNA: TGTGCCAGCAGTCGGGACAGATTGGGTCATGAGCAGTTCTTC
clone size: .
D gene: TRBD1
CDR3 length: 14
V gene: TRBV6-5
J gene: TRBJ2-1

CDR3 protein: CATPLWGEISAFYEQYF
CDR3 DNA: TGTGCCACGCCCCTCTGGGGAGAGATCTCAGCTTTCTACGAGCAGTACTTC
clone size: .
D gene: .
CDR3 length: 17
V gene: TRBV24-1
J gene: TRBJ2-7

CDR3 protein: CSVEWSGAGYTF
CDR3 DNA: TGCAGCGTTGAATGGTCAGGGGCTGGCTACACCTTC
clone size: few
D gene: .
CDR3 length: 12
V gene: TRBV29-1
J gene: TRBJ1-2

CDR3 protein: CASSLRGGRVYEQYF
CDR3 DNA: TGTGCCAGCAGCTTACGTGGCGGGAGGGTCTACGAGCAGTACTTC
clone size: .
D gene: TRBD2
CDR3 length: 15
V gene: TRBV11-1
J gene: TRBJ2-7

CDR3 protein: CASSQHWSSGNEQFF
CDR3 DNA: TGTGCCAGCAGCCAGCATTGGAGCTCTGGGAATGAGCAGTTCTTC
clone size: .
D gene: .
CDR3 length: 15
V gene: TRBV6-5
J gene: TRBJ2-1

CDR3 protein: CASSLRTGGFGYTF
CDR3 DNA: TGTGCCAGCAGCTTAAGGACAGGGGGCTTTGGCTACACCTTC
clone size: few
D gene: TRBD1
CDR3 length: 14
V gene: TRBV11-2
J gene: TRBJ1-2

CDR3 protein: CASRLAGTDTQYF
CDR3 DNA: TGTGCCAGTAGACTAGCGGGAACAGATACGCAGTATTTT
clone size: few
D gene: TRBD2
CDR3 length: 13
V gene: TRBV19
J gene: TRBJ2-3

CDR3 protein: CASVRDRAYEQYF
CDR3 DNA: TGTGCCAGCGTCCGGGACAGGGCCTACGAGCAGTACTTC
clone size: .
D gene: TRBD1
CDR3 length: 13
V gene: TRBV2
J gene: TRBJ2-7

CDR3 protein: CASSKDRGEQPQHF
CDR3 DNA: TGTGCCAGCAGCAAGGACAGGGGCGAGCAGCCCCAGCATTTT
clone size: .
D gene: TRBD1
CDR3 length: 14
V gene: TRBV28
J gene: TRBJ1-5

CDR3 protein: CASSLGSGTHDEAFF
CDR3 DNA: TGCGCCAGCAGCTTGGGTTCCGGGACACACGATGAAGCTTTCTTT
clone size: once
D gene: .
CDR3 length: 15
V gene: TRBV5-1
J gene: TRBJ1-1

CDR3 protein: CASSSQTIPGDLAKNIQYF
CDR3 DNA: TGCGCCAGCAGCTCTCAGACCATCCCTGGAGACCTAGCCAAAAACATTCAGTACTTC
clone size: .
D gene: .
CDR3 length: 19
V gene: TRBV5-1
J gene: TRBJ2-4

CDR3 protein: CASSLGGISTDTQYF
CDR3 DNA: TGTGCCAGCAGCTTGGGAGGGATCAGCACAGATACGCAGTATTTT
clone size: .
D gene: .
CDR3 length: 15
V gene: TRBV5-4
J gene: TRBJ2-3

CDR3 protein: CASSPQGEGTEAFF
CDR3 DNA: TGTGCCAGCTCACCACAGGGTGAGGGCACTGAAGCTTTCTTT
clone size: .
D gene: .
CDR3 length: 14
V gene: TRBV18
J gene: TRBJ1-1

CDR3 protein: CASSLVPGRVVTEAFF
CDR3 DNA: TGTGCCAGCAGCTTAGTGCCAGGGAGGGTGGTGACTGAAGCTTTCTTT
clone size: .
D gene: .
CDR3 length: 16
V gene: TRBV11-2
J gene: TRBJ1-1

CDR3 protein: CASSFLAAGREQFF
CDR3 DNA: TGTGCCAGCAGTTTTTTAGCGGCCGGACGGGAGCAGTTCTTC
clone size: .
D gene: .
CDR3 length: 14
V gene: TRBV28
J gene: TRBJ2-1

CDR3 protein: CATSRSSGRANEQYF
CDR3 DNA: TGTGCCACCAGCCGCTCTAGCGGGAGGGCCAACGAGCAGTACTTC
clone size: once
D gene: TRBD2
CDR3 length: 15
V gene: TRBV15
J gene: TRBJ2-7

CDR3 protein: CASSSPRVLNEQFF
CDR3 DNA: TGTGCCAGCAGTTCCCCCCGGGTCCTCAATGAGCAGTTCTTC
clone size: .
D gene: .
CDR3 length: 14
V gene: TRBV25-1
J gene: TRBJ2-1

CDR3 protein: CASSFTPYQPQHF
CDR3 DNA: TGTGCCAGCAGTTTTACTCCTTATCAGCCCCAGCATTTT
clone size: .
D gene: .
CDR3 length: 13
V gene: TRBV28
J gene: TRBJ1-5

CDR3 protein: CASGGGTSGTYNEQFF
CDR3 DNA: TGTGCCAGCGGCGGAGGGACTAGCGGGACCTACAATGAGCAGTTCTTC
clone size: .
D gene: TRBD2
CDR3 length: 16
V gene: TRBV7-8
J gene: TRBJ2-1

CDR3 protein: CAISGDRGVVEAFF
CDR3 DNA: TGTGCCATCAGTGGTGACAGGGGAGTTGTTGAAGCTTTCTTT
clone size: once
D gene: TRBD1
CDR3 length: 14
V gene: TRBV10-3
J gene: TRBJ1-1

CDR3 protein: CASNQYREGEVQYF
CDR3 DNA: TGTGCCAGCAATCAATACAGGGAGGGGGAGGTTCAGTACTTC
clone size: .
D gene: .
CDR3 length: 14
V gene: TRBV2
J gene: TRBJ2-4

CDR3 protein: CASSRTGTSGRLGTDTQYF
CDR3 DNA: TGTGCCAGCAGTCGCACCGGGACTAGCGGGAGATTAGGCACAGATACGCAGTATTTT
clone size: .
D gene: TRBD2
CDR3 length: 19
V gene: TRBV2
J gene: TRBJ2-3

CDR3 protein: CASSEGPAGSTGELFF
CDR3 DNA: TGTGCCAGCAGTGAAGGTCCAGCGGGAAGCACCGGGGAGCTGTTTTTT
clone size: once
D gene: TRBD2
CDR3 length: 16
V gene: TRBV6-1
J gene: TRBJ2-2

CDR3 protein: CASSPHGGSTDTQYF
CDR3 DNA: TGTGCCAGCTCACCACACGGCGGGAGCACAGATACGCAGTATTTT
clone size: once
D gene: .
CDR3 length: 15
V gene: TRBV18
J gene: TRBJ2-3

CDR3 protein: CASSLGSGAPHNEQFF
CDR3 DNA: TGTGCCAGCAGTTTAGGGTCAGGGGCCCCCCACAATGAGCAGTTCTTC
clone size: .
D gene: .
CDR3 length: 16
V gene: TRBV27
J gene: TRBJ2-1

CDR3 protein: CASSLPSGYGYTF
CDR3 DNA: TGTGCCAGCAGCTTGCCTTCGGGGTATGGCTACACCTTC
clone size: .
D gene: .
CDR3 length: 13
V gene: TRBV5-6
J gene: TRBJ1-2

CDR3 protein: CASTSRAGGEAFF
CDR3 DNA: TGTGCCAGTACCTCGCGGGCCGGGGGGGAAGCTTTCTTT
clone size: .
D gene: .
CDR3 length: 13
V gene: TRBV19
J gene: TRBJ1-1

CDR3 protein: CASSQTGTEYGYTF
CDR3 DNA: TGTGCCAGCAGCCAGACCGGGACAGAGTACGGCTACACCTTC
clone size: .
D gene: TRBD1
CDR3 length: 14
V gene: TRBV5-5
J gene: TRBJ1-2

CDR3 protein: CASSPGQGFSYEQYF
CDR3 DNA: TGCGCCAGCAGCCCTGGACAGGGGTTCTCCTACGAGCAGTACTTC
clone size: .
D gene: TRBD1
CDR3 length: 15
V gene: TRBV5-1
J gene: TRBJ2-7

CDR3 protein: CASSRGGGGPPYEQYF
CDR3 DNA: TGTGCCAGTAGTAGGGGGGGAGGAGGTCCCCCCTACGAGCAGTACTTC
clone size: .
D gene: TRBD2
CDR3 length: 16
V gene: TRBV19
J gene: TRBJ2-7

CDR3 protein: CATSSRQDSSYEQYF
CDR3 DNA: TGTGCCACCAGCTCCCGACAGGATAGCTCCTACGAGCAGTACTTC
clone size: few
D gene: .
CDR3 length: 15
V gene: TRBV15
J gene: TRBJ2-7

CDR3 protein: CASGLSPTGTTDEKLFF
CDR3 DNA: TGTGCTAGTGGTTTAAGTCCTACAGGGACTACTGATGAAAAACTGTTTTTT
clone size: .
D gene: .
CDR3 length: 17
V gene: TRBV12-5
J gene: TRBJ1-4

CDR3 protein: CSASDPGDTQYF
CDR3 DNA: TGCAGTGCTAGTGACCCCGGGGATACGCAGTATTTT
clone size: .
D gene: .
CDR3 length: 12
V gene: TRBV20-1
J gene: TRBJ2-3

CDR3 protein: CASSMRTGGVTDTQYF
CDR3 DNA: TGTGCCAGCAGTATGCGGACAGGGGGCGTAACAGATACGCAGTATTTT
clone size: once
D gene: TRBD1
CDR3 length: 16
V gene: TRBV2
J gene: TRBJ2-3

CDR3 protein: CASSSGGGDTGELFF
CDR3 DNA: TGTGCCAGCAGCTCAGGCGGGGGAGACACCGGGGAGCTGTTTTTT
clone size: few
D gene: TRBD2
CDR3 length: 15
V gene: TRBV11-3
J gene: TRBJ2-2

CDR3 protein: CASSQRWSGQDYEQYF
CDR3 DNA: TGCGCCAGCAGCCAAAGATGGTCAGGGCAGGACTACGAGCAGTACTTC
clone size: .
D gene: .
CDR3 length: 16
V gene: TRBV4-1
J gene: TRBJ2-7

CDR3 protein: CASSLGAGVRYYGYTF
CDR3 DNA: TGTGCCAGCAGCTTAGGGGCAGGGGTGCGGTACTATGGCTACACCTTC
clone size: many
D gene: .
CDR3 length: 16
V gene: TRBV7-2
J gene: TRBJ1-2